This T cell receptor beta chain was found in a study of T-cell reconstitution after alpha-beta-depleted transplantation in children. A library of TCRbeta sequences, prepared with unique molecular identifiers, was generated. TCRdb recomputed calls from the PCR reads with MiXCR, one row per CDR3 protein. The repertoire holds just under 550,000 distinct CDR3 sequences, with 15% to 20% as singletons. This clonotype was seen only a few times. V lost 0 bases and J lost 1, with 13 bases in between. Germline loops: CDR1 SGHRS, CDR2 YFSETQ. The CDR3 has 17 amino acids. This chain connects TRBV5-1 to TRBJ2-2; TRBD2 is a possible D gene (5 bases). The TCR originated in a human donor who donated a stem cell graft to a child with acute lymphoblastic leukemia. This material consisted of PBMCs from the stem cell graft donor, taken from the stem cell graft. For the CDR3, the DNA is TGCGCCAGCAGCTTGGGGGAGCTTCCCCTGAACACCGGGGAGCTGTTTTTT. Protein sequence: CASSLGELPLNTGELFF.